This T cell receptor (beta chain) was captured in a study of post-analysis software for immune sequencing data. Overall study results and limits: Controls showed lower frequencies than patients for five TRBV segments, and TRBV5-6, TRBV5-1 and TRBV20-1 were among these.

Concerning this clonotype itself: As yet, its antigen is unknown.

The CDR3 is made up of 14 amino acids. CDR1 SGHRS and CDR2 YFSETQ come from the germline V gene. With 2 bases removed from V and 4 bases from J, the gap between germline ends came to 12 bases. Prepared TCR beta cDNA libraries contained unique molecular identifiers. One entry per CDR3 protein results from TCRdb running MiXCR on the PCR reads. Of roughly 400,000 distinct CDR3 sequences in the sample, approximately 38% were seen once. The receptor's source is a girl between 2 and 10 years old with multiple sclerosis. The V gene is TRBV5-1, the J gene TRBJ2-5; D call uncertain. The sample consisted of blood. The CDR3 is CASSFFPLRETQYF. In nucleotides, the CDR3 is TGCGCCAGCAGCTTCTTCCCGTTGCGAGAGACCCAGTACTTC.